Below are 26 T cell receptor beta chains sequenced from a single sample in a study of T cells after yellow fever vaccination (dated by TCRdb to between 2019 and 2020). Sample treatment or condition, as interpreted from the label and publication: live attenuated yellow fever vaccine strain. Library preparation used 5' RACE. The instrument given in TCRdb is Illumina HiSeq 2500. TCRdb itself trimmed the public reads at Q25 with fastp, ran MiXCR and retained productive beta chains. Merged by CDR3 protein, the rows form single entries marked with the most common genes and DNA. The sample data list hundreds of thousands of distinct CDR3 sequences, and 9% to 15% of these were observed just once. The ten largest clones add up to around 14% of the sample. The sequences come from PBMCs, collected on the day of the yellow fever booster vaccination. These receptors came from a man younger than 40 who received the YFV17D yellow fever vaccine.

V is TRBV7-9 and J is TRBJ2-7; possible D gene TRBD2, 5 bases. Trimming stripped 7 bases from V and 0 bases from J, with 13 bases between. The CDR3 runs to 14 residues. The germline gives CDR1 SEHNR, CDR2 FQNEAQ (reference sequence). The CDR3 protein is CASTPLGDSYEQYF. The CDR3 DNA reads TGTGCCAGCACCCCACTCGGGGACTCCTACGAGCAGTACTTC.

This clonotype was seen more than once but under ten times. The chain links TRBV3-1 to TRBJ2-7; TRBD2 might be the D (6 bases). The CDR3 extends over 13 amino acids. The V gene lost 10 bases and the J gene lost 0 bases, with 13 bases spanning the gap. CDR1 and CDR2 (germline): LGHDT, YNNKEL (reference sequence). As DNA, the CDR3 is TGTGCCAACGCGGGACTTCCCTCCTACGAGCAGTACTTC. Residues: CANAGLPSYEQYF.

The CDR3 bases are TGCGCCAGCAGCTTGAGCCAAAATGTCAATGAGCAGTTCTTC. Residues: CASSLSQNVNEQFF. The chain employs TRBV5-1 and TRBJ2-1; unclear D gene. Germline CDR1 reads SGHRS; CDR2 reads YFSETQ. The V and J ends lost 1 base and 6 bases respectively, with 11 bases between them. The CDR3 consists of 14 residues.

The chain is built from TRBV20-1 and TRBJ2-7; 7 positions agree with TRBD2. V lost 0 bases, J lost 2 bases, and 10 bases stayed unmatched. CDR3 length equals 16 residues. Germline values: CDR1 DFQATT, CDR2 SNEGSKA (reference sequence). CDR3 nucleotide sequence: TGCAGTGCTAGAGAGGCTAGCGGTCGATCCCCCTACGAGCAGTACTTC. Its protein product is CSAREASGRSPYEQYF.

The rearrangement links TRBV29-1 to TRBJ2-3, with 11 bases identical to TRBD2. V shed 1 base and J 0 bases; nucleotides not matched to a gene: 18. The germline CDR1 and CDR2 sequences are SQVTM and ANQGSEA. This CDR3 spans 21 amino acids. The CDR3 DNA reads as TGCAGCGTTGAAGGACCCGAAGGCATAGCGGGAGGGATGCTAAGCACAGATACGCAGTATTTT. This codes for CSVEGPEGIAGGMLSTDTQYF.

The chain couples TRBV7-2 to TRBJ2-7, with D tentatively TRBD2 (6 bases). Trimming shortened V by 4 bases and J by 2 bases, and 18 bases separated the two germline ends. The CDR3 spans 16 residues. Germline lookup yields CDR1 SGHTA and CDR2 FQGNSA. The CDR3 bases are TGTGCCAGCAGCTGGGGACCGGGACTTACCACCTACGAGCAGTACTTC. Its translation: CASSWGPGLTTYEQYF.

The V and J genes are TRBV27 and TRBJ2-3; 9 nucleotides agree with TRBD2. The germline V gene has CDR1 MNHEY and CDR2 SMNVEV (reference sequence). CDR3 length: 18 residues. The V segment lost 5 bases and the J segment 0 bases; nucleotides outside the gene matches: 12. Written as DNA, the CDR3 is TGTGCCAGCAGTCCACTGACAAGACTAGCGGTTAGCACAGATACGCAGTATTTT. Protein product: CASSPLTRLAVSTDTQYF.

Only a few counts were recorded for this clonotype. V and J are TRBV24-1 and TRBJ2-5; TRBD1 might be the D (5 bases). This CDR3 has 15 residues. Per germline, CDR1 KGHDR and CDR2 SFDVKD. V lost 4 bases and J lost 5, with 16 bases in between. The CDR3 DNA is TGTGCCACCAGTGACCAAGGACAACTGCACGAGACCCAGTACTTC. Encoded protein: CATSDQGQLHETQYF.

This clonotype was observed a handful of times. The chain links TRBV12-3 or TRBV12-4 to TRBJ2-3; no firm D call. Trimming shortened V by 6 bases and J by 6 bases, and 13 bases separated the two germline ends. The CDR3 consists of 13 residues. The CDR3, as DNA: TGTGCCAGCAGGGAGAACGGTGGGGATACGCAGTATTTT. Translation: CASRENGGDTQYF.

This clonotype was observed a handful of times. The V gene is TRBV4-3, the J gene TRBJ2-1; the D gene is possibly TRBD2 (7 bases). V was pared by 0 bases and J by 11 bases, with 11 bases between. Looked up from germline, CDR1 is LGHNA and CDR2 is YSLEER. This CDR3 is built from 13 residues. The chain's CDR3 is CASSQDRGGQQFF. CDR3 nucleotides: TGCGCCAGCAGCCAAGATAGGGGGGGCCAGCAGTTCTTC.

This clonotype was recorded many times. This chain joins TRBV5-1 and TRBJ2-2; TRBD2 agrees at 8 bases. The ends lost 4 bases at V and 0 bases at J; junction bases unmatched: 2. The CDR3 runs to 15 residues. CDR1 is SGHRS and CDR2 is YFSETQ in the germline V gene. The CDR3 is CASSTSGANTGELFF. In nucleotides, the CDR3 is TGCGCCAGCAGCACTAGCGGCGCGAACACCGGGGAGCTGTTTTTT.

This clonotype has only a few counts. The J gene is TRBJ1-1, the V gene TRBV6-5; D may be TRBD1 (6 bases). The CDR3 runs 13 residues. V gave up 2 bases and J gave up 5 bases, with 9 bases separating them. CDR1 and CDR2 (germline): MNHEY, SVGAGI. Here the CDR3 DNA reads TGTGCCAGCAGTTACCCGGGACAAACTGAAGCTTTCTTT. Amino acid sequence: CASSYPGQTEAFF.

The genes are TRBV9 and TRBJ2-5; 8 bases align to TRBD2. Germline V gives CDR1 SGDLS, CDR2 YYNGEE. The V and J ends lost 0 bases and 9 bases, in that order; junction bases with no gene match: 7. The CDR3 covers 14 residues. The CDR3 DNA sequence: TGTGCCAGCAGCGTAGATGAGGGACTAGGGTCCCAGTACTTC. Its translation: CASSVDEGLGSQYF.

V usage is TRBV5-4 and J usage is TRBJ1-2; D gene ambiguous. V was shortened by 2 bases and J by 7 bases, with 15 bases between the two germline ends. Germline CDR1 reads SGHNT; CDR2 reads YYREEE (reference sequence). The CDR3 sequence is 14 residues long. CDR3 DNA: TGTGCCAGCAGCTTACGTTACGTGGGGTTTGGCTACACCTTC. Protein product: CASSLRYVGFGYTF.

V and J are TRBV12-3 or TRBV12-4 and TRBJ2-1, with D perhaps TRBD1 or TRBD2 (6 bases each). The CDR3 spans 11 residues. The V end lost 9 bases, the J end lost 10 bases, and 13 bases lay between the germline ends. The CDR3 sequence is CASRGVEEQFF. The CDR3 nucleotides read TGTGCCAGTAGGGGGGTGGAGGAGCAGTTCTTC.

The V call is TRBV6-2 or TRBV6-3, the J call TRBJ2-7; D uncertain. This CDR3 region has 13 residues. The V gene lost 6 bases and the J gene lost 3 bases, with 12 bases spanning the gap. CDR1 is MNHEY and CDR2 is SVGEGT in the germline V gene. CDR3 residues: CASRETRLYEQYF. CDR3 DNA: TGTGCCAGCAGGGAGACACGCCTCTACGAGCAGTACTTC.

The chain uses TRBV20-1 and TRBJ2-2; 7 positions match TRBD2. Germline trimming cut 3 bases from V and 3 bases from J; bases unmatched to any gene: 10. Per germline, CDR1 DFQATT and CDR2 SNEGSKA (reference sequence). This CDR3 comprises 16 residues. This CDR3 is CSASGLAGVDTGELFF. In nucleotides, the CDR3 is TGCAGTGCTAGTGGGTTGGCGGGGGTTGACACCGGGGAGCTGTTTTTT.

V and J are TRBV18 and TRBJ2-1, with D tentatively TRBD2 (5 bases). The CDR3 length is 15 residues. The germline V gene has CDR1 KGHSH and CDR2 LQKENI. Trimming removed 0 bases from V and 8 bases from J, with 14 bases in between. The CDR3 region is CASSPPVGARDEQFF. CDR3 bases: TGTGCCAGCTCACCACCGGTGGGAGCTAGGGATGAGCAGTTCTTC. Combining the CDR3 with reference TRBV18 and TRBJ2-1 gives the whole variable domain NAGVMQNPRHLVRRRGQEARLRCSPMKGHSHVYWYRQLPEEGLKFMVYLQKENIIDESGMPKERFSAEFPKEGPSILRIQQVVRGDSAAYFCASSPPVGARDEQFFGPGTRLTVL.

V usage is TRBV12-3 or TRBV12-4 and J usage is TRBJ1-2; D unclear. The CDR3 length is 12 residues. Trimming stripped 0 bases from V and 8 bases from J, with 7 bases between. CDR3 in DNA: TGTGCCAGCAGTTTAGCCAGGCTCGGCTACACCTTC. Its protein product is CASSLARLGYTF.

This clonotype was counted between two and nine times. The chain recombines TRBV27 with TRBJ2-3; 8 bases match TRBD2. V dropped 5 bases and J dropped 0; count of bases not matched to a gene: 7. CDR3 length: 16 residues. Per germline, CDR1 MNHEY and CDR2 SMNVEV (reference sequence). The CDR3 region has the DNA TGTGCCAGCAGTCCGTCATCGGGAGGGAGCACAGATACGCAGTATTTT. Translation gives CASSPSSGGSTDTQYF.

This clonotype turned up a few times. This sequence joins TRBV5-1 and TRBJ2-5; 10 bases line up with TRBD1. With V trimmed by 0 bases and J by 3 bases, 5 bases remained unmatched. There are 16 residues in the CDR3. The germline V gene encodes CDR1 SGHRS and CDR2 YFSETQ. As DNA, the CDR3 is TGCGCCAGCAGCTTGGCCGGAGGGACAGGGGAAGAGACCCAGTACTTC. Protein: CASSLAGGTGEETQYF.

In its sample, this clonotype was seen many times. This chain links TRBV12-3 or TRBV12-4 with TRBJ2-7, with 9 nucleotides matching TRBD2. The V gene end was trimmed by 4 bases and the J gene end by 11 bases; junction bases not matched to a gene: 9. The CDR3 has 13 residues. CDR3 residues: CASSSGPTSGKYF. The CDR3 region has the DNA TGTGCCAGCAGTTCGGGGCCGACTAGCGGAAAGTACTTC.

The chain recombines TRBV12-3 or TRBV12-4 with TRBJ1-3; D unclear. The CDR3 covers 15 residues. Trimming removed 10 bases at V and 4 bases at J, with 20 bases between. CDR3 DNA: TGTGCCATAAGAGACCGGCGTCTGAGGGGAAACACCATATATTTT. Its protein is CAIRDRRLRGNTIYF.

The J gene is TRBJ1-3, the V gene TRBV30; unclear D gene. The CDR3 covers 14 residues. In germline, CDR1 is GTSNPN, CDR2 SVGIG (reference sequence). The germline V and J ends were trimmed by 3 bases and 7 bases, with 16 bases remaining between them. CDR3 sequence reads: CAWSIEGFRNTIYF. Here the CDR3 DNA reads TGTGCCTGGAGCATCGAAGGGTTCAGGAACACCATATATTTT.

This clonotype was recorded a few times. The chain employs TRBV6-5 and TRBJ2-2; unclear D gene. The CDR3 length is 12 residues. V was cut by 0 bases and J by 8 bases, with 4 bases left in between. Germline V gives CDR1 MNHEY, CDR2 SVGAGI. The CDR3 here is CASSYSDGELFF. The CDR3 DNA reads as TGTGCCAGCAGTTACTCGGATGGGGAGCTGTTTTTT.

This clonotype appeared a few times. The chain couples TRBV7-2 to TRBJ2-2; D remains ambiguous. Germline lookup yields CDR1 SGHTA and CDR2 FQGNSA. V was trimmed by 0 bases and J by 4 bases, leaving 9 bases between them. This CDR3 has 15 amino acids. CDR3 DNA: TGTGCCAGCAGCTTAGCCCACATTTTCACCGGGGAGCTGTTTTTT. Translating gives CASSLAHIFTGELFF. Using reference TRBV7-2 and TRBJ2-2 for the parts outside the CDR3, the full variable domain is GAGVSQSPSNKVTEKGKDVELRCDPISGHTALYWYRQSLGQGLEFLIYFQGNSAPDKSGLPSDRFSAERTGGSVSTLTIQRTQQEDSAVYLCASSLAHIFTGELFFGEGSRLTVL.